Sequencing of this T cell receptor (beta chain) was carried out in a study of T cell repertoires in cytomegalovirus infection. Study-level results: Cumulative frequency of public TCR beta families picked out carriers of CMV plus the relevant HLA.

TCRdb redid the calling of the reads with MiXCR, one entry per CDR3 protein. The sample shows around 350,000 distinct CDR3 sequences, approximately 18% of them seen only once. About this clonotype itself: Its specificity is unknown.

The CDR3 contains 14 residues. The sample consisted of PBMCs. This TCR derives from a human donor in good health (CMV status not recorded). Some clones in this sample may be carry-over from other donors' samples. The genes are TRBV12-3 or TRBV12-4 and TRBJ2-1, with a tentative D call TRBD2 (7 bases). The CDR3 sequence is CAGGAGVSYNEQFF. The CDR3 DNA follows: TGTGCGGGGGGGGCGGGAGTCTCCTACAATGAGCAGTTCTTC.